Listed here are 6 T cell receptor beta chains from one sample, sequenced in a study of blood T cell repertoires in COVID-19. TCRdb's copy holds only in-frame clones and misses some; the assay was immunoSEQ multiplex PCR. Of some 40,000 clones in the sample, nearly 70% are singletons; the top ten hold 6.2%. Sequenced: peripheral blood. All receptors come from a man aged 80 or over with acute or convalescent COVID-19.

The rearrangement joins TRBV6-6 to TRBJ2-5; 7 bases fit TRBD1. The CDR3 sequence is 15 residues long. The V segment lost 4 bases and the J segment 1 base; nucleotides outside the gene matches: 6. Germline lookup yields CDR1 MNHNY and CDR2 SVGAGI (reference sequence). CDR3: CASSSPGTAQETQYF. The CDR3 nucleotides are TGTGCCAGCAGTTCCCCGGGGACAGCCCAAGAGACCCAGTACTTC.

The sample holds a few counts of this clone. The gene calls are TRBV4-1 and TRBJ2-3; tentative D call: TRBD1 (6 bases). Trimming took 2 bases from V and 1 from J, leaving 13 bases between them. This CDR3 spans 16 amino acids. Germline values: CDR1 MGHRA, CDR2 YSYEKL. CDR3 nucleotide sequence: TGCGCCAGCAGCCAATCTACAGGGTGGGGCACAGATACGCAGTATTTT. Translation: CASSQSTGWGTDTQYF.

V gene TRBV6-6 combines with J gene TRBJ2-7; D gene ambiguous. V was shortened by 6 bases and J by 1 base, with 10 bases between the two germline ends. The length of the CDR3 is 13 residues. Per germline, CDR1 MNHNY and CDR2 SVGAGI (reference sequence). CDR3 bases: TGTGCCAGCAGCCGGCGGAATTCCTACGAGCAGTACTTC. As protein: CASSRRNSYEQYF.

V and J are TRBV19 and TRBJ1-2; D gene uncertain. Trimming removed 2 bases from V and 7 bases from J, with 14 bases in between. Germline CDR1 and CDR2: LNHDA and SQIVND (reference sequence). This CDR3 comprises 14 residues. The CDR3 bases are TGTGCCAGTAGTATAAGGCAGGATACCTCTGGCTACACCTTC. This sequence encodes CASSIRQDTSGYTF.

Sample share makes this clone medium-sized. The V call is TRBV6-1, the J call TRBJ2-3; 13 bases agree with TRBD2. J gave up 4 bases and V 2 bases, and 0 bases lay outside the gene matches. Germline V lookup: CDR1 MNHNS, CDR2 SASEGT. This CDR3 is 15 amino acids long. The CDR3 spells CASSETSGGADTQYF. The CDR3 DNA is TGTGCCAGCAGTGAAACTAGCGGGGGGGCAGATACGCAGTATTTT.

The rearrangement uses TRBV19 and TRBJ2-2, with TRBD1 as a possible D gene (6 bases). Trimming left V 5 bases short and J 0 bases short, with 16 bases between. Germline assignment: CDR1 LNHDA and CDR2 SQIVND (reference sequence). The CDR3 loop spans 17 amino acids. Written as DNA, the CDR3 is TGTGCCAGTAGTCTCCACCCGGGACACGCGAACACCGGGGAGCTGTTTTTT. It specifies CASSLHPGHANTGELFF.